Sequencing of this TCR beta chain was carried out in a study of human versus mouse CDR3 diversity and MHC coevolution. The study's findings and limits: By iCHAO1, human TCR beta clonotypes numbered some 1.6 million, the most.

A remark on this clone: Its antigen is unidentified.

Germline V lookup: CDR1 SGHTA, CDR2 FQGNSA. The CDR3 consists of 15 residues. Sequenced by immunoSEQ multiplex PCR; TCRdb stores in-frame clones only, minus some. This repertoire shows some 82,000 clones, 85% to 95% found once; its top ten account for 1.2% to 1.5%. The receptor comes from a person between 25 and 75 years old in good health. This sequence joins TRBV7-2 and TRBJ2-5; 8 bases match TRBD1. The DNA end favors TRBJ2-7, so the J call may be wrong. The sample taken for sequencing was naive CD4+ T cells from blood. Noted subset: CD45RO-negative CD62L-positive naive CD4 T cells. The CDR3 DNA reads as TGTGCCAGCAGCTCTATCGGACAGGGTCGGTACGAGCAGTACTTC. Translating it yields CASSSIGQGRYEQYF.